A single sample is the source of the 3 T cell receptor beta chains below, sequenced in a study of T cell repertoires in cytomegalovirus infection. MiXCR, applied by TCRdb to the reads, yields one record per CDR3 protein. The sample consists of over 120,000 distinct CDR3 sequences, over 25% of them appearing once. The antigens for these receptors are not known. The sample consisted of CD8+ T cells from cultured PBMCs, taken from culture after CMV antigen stimulation. These receptors were taken from a human donor in good health (CMV status not recorded). Some clones in this sample may be carry-over from other donors' samples.

This rearrangement joins TRBV3-1 to TRBJ2-1; 11 bases line up with TRBD2. The germline gives CDR1 LGHDT, CDR2 YNNKEL (reference sequence). The ends lost 8 bases at V and 3 bases at J; junction bases unmatched: 3. The CDR3 is made up of 14 amino acids. CDR3 region: CASGGLADYNEQFF. The CDR3 DNA reads TGTGCCAGCGGGGGACTAGCGGACTACAATGAGCAGTTCTTC.

With respect to this clonotype: This clone may be a read error of a much larger clone one base away. The rearrangement joins TRBV7-2 to TRBJ2-7, with D unresolved. Germline assignment: CDR1 SGHTA and CDR2 FQGNSA. This CDR3 region has 15 residues. The CDR3 DNA reads as TGTGACAGCAGCTTAGAGGTGATAAGGTCAGGCGAGCAGTACTTC. It translates to CDSSLEVIRSGEQYF.

The V call is TRBV12-3 or TRBV12-4, the J call TRBJ2-7, with TRBD2 matching over 9 bases. V shed 6 bases and J 2 bases; nucleotides not matched to a gene: 5. This CDR3 spans 14 amino acids. CDR3 nucleotides: TGTGCCAGCAGCCTAGCGGGGTACACCTACGAGCAGTACTTC. It is translated as CASSLAGYTYEQYF.